This T cell receptor (beta chain) was found in a study of CD8+ T cells in alopecia areata. Study information: Treated patients were dosed with oral tofacitinib, taking 5 to 10 mg twice daily. Affected scalp percentage determined the severity score of treated patients. The study, taken as a whole, reports: An increase in clonality over normal scalp was evident in lesional scalp, especially alopecia totalis/universalis.

Details on this clone: The antigen is undetermined. Sequence at one end of the junction differs from germline and may be a read error.

Sequencing templates came from extracted RNA that was reverse transcribed into cDNA. The data were produced by immunoSEQ multiplex PCR, yet TCRdb's version contains in-frame clones alone and is incomplete. Of some 200,000 clones in the sample, 50% to 60% are singletons; the top ten hold around 3%. In germline, CDR1 is SGHTA, CDR2 FQGNSA. CDR3 length: 13 residues. Treatment described: oral pan-JAK inhibitor, 5-10 mg twice daily. The J gene is TRBJ2-1, the V gene TRBV7-2; TRBD2 matches 12 bases. The TCR comes from a human donor with alopecia areata. The sequencing used CD4+ T cells sorted from blood, collected at week 4, from a patient treated with tofacitinib. The CDR3, as DNA: TGTGCCAGCAGCTCGACTAGCGGGGGCCCGGTGCTCTTC. Its translation is CASSSTSGGPVLF.